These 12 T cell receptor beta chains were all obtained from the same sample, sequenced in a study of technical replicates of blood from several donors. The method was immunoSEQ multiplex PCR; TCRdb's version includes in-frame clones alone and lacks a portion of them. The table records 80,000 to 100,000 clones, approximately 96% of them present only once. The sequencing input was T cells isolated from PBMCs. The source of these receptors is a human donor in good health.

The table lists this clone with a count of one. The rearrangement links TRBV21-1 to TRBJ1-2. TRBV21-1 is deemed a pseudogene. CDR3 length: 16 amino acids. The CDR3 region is CASSYKKFGKYYGYTF. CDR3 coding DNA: TGTGCCAGCAGCTACAAAAAGTTCGGGAAATACTATGGCTACACCTTC.

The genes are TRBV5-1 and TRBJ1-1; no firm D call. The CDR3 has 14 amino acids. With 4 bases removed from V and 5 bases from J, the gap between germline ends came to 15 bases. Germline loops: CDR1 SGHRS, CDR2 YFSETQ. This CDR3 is CASSQARGGTEAFF. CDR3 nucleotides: TGCGCCAGCAGCCAAGCACGAGGTGGTACTGAAGCTTTCTTT.

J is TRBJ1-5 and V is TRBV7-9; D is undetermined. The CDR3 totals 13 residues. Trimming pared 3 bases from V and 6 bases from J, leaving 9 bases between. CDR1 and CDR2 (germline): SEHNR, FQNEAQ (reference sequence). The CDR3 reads CASSLGLGQPQHF. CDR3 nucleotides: TGTGCCAGCAGCTTGGGTCTAGGTCAGCCCCAGCATTTT.

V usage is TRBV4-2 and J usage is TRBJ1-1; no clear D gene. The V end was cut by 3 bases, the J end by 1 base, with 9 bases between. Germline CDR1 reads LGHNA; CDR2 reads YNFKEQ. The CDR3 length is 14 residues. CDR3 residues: CASSHDRGNTEAFF. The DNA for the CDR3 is TGTGCCAGCAGCCACGACCGGGGGAACACTGAAGCTTTCTTT.

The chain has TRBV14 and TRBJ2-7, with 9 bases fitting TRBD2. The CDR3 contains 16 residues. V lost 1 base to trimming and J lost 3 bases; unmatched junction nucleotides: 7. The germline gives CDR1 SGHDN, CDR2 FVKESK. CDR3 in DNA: TGTGCCAGCAGCCAAGGTAGGCTAGCGGGAATCTACGAGCAGTACTTC. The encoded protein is CASSQGRLAGIYEQYF.

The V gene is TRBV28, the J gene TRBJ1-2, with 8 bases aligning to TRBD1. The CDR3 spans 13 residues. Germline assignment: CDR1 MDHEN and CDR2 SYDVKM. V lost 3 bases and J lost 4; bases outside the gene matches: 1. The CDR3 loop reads CASSFGQGYGYTF. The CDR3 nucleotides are TGTGCCAGCAGTTTCGGACAGGGCTATGGCTACACCTTC.

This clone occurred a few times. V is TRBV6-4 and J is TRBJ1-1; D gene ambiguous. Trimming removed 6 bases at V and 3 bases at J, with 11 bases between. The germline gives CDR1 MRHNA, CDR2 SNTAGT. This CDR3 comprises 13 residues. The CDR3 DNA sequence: TGTGCCAGCAGCCCCGAGTTGCACACTGAAGCTTTCTTT. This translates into CASSPELHTEAFF.

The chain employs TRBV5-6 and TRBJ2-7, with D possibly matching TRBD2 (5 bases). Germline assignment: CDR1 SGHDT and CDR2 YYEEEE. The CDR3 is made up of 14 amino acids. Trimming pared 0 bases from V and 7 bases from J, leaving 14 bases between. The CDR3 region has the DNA TGTGCCAGCAGCTTGGCGCTAGCTTTGATGGAGCAGTACTTC. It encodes CASSLALALMEQYF.

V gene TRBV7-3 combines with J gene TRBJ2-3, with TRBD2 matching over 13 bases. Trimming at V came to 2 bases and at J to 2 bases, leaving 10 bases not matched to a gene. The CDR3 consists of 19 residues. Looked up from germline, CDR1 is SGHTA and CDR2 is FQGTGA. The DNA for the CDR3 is TGTGCCAGCAGCTTAGGACTAGCGGGAGAATTTTTGGCCACAGATACGCAGTATTTT. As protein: CASSLGLAGEFLATDTQYF.

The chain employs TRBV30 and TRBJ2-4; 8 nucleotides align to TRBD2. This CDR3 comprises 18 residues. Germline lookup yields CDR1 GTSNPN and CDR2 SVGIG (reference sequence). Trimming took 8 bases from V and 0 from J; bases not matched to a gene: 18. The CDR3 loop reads CAMRGGLGTRLAKNIQYF. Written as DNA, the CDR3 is TGTGCCATGAGAGGGGGACTAGGAACGCGGCTAGCCAAAAACATTCAGTACTTC. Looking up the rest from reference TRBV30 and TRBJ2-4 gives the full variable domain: SQTIHQWPATLVQPVGSPLSLECTVEGTSNPNLYWYRQAAGRGLQLLFYSVGIGQISSEVPQNLSASRPQDRQFILSSKKLLLSDSGFYLCAMRGGLGTRLAKNIQYFGAGTRLSVL.

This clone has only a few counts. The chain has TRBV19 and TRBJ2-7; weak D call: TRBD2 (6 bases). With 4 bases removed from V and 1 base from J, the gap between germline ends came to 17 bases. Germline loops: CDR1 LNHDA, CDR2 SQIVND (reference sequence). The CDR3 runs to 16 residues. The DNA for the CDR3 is TGTGCCAGTAGTAAAAGACTAGGCGGGCCATCCTACGAGCAGTACTTC. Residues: CASSKRLGGPSYEQYF.

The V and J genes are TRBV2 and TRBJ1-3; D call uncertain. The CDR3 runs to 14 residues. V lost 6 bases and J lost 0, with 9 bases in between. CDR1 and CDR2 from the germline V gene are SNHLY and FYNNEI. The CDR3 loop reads CASRTTSSGNTIYF. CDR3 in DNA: TGTGCCAGCAGGACGACATCCTCTGGAAACACCATATATTTT.